Listed below are T cell receptor beta chains from one sample, sequenced in a study of shared clonotypes between healthy human individuals. The table came from immunoSEQ multiplex PCR; TCRdb's copy has only in-frame clones and leaves some out. The sample includes over a million clones, about 75% of them seen just once. Sequenced material: memory CD4+ T cells sorted from blood. These receptors came from a man aged 18 to 30 in good health. Both conserved end residues are part of each CDR3. A D gene is named only where the DNA matches it firmly. The size field is filled for only some rows; it gives once, few, many or a size class.

clone size	V gene	J gene	D gene	CDR3 protein	CDR3 DNA
NA	TRBV5-1	TRBJ2-7	TRBD2	CASSGTSGSSYEQYF	TGCGCCAGCAGCGGGACTAGCGGGAGTAGTTACGAGCAGTACTTC
NA	TRBV5-1	TRBJ1-1	NA	CASKIGNTEAFF	TGCGCCAGCAAAATAGGGAACACTGAAGCTTTCTTT
NA	TRBV30	TRBJ2-7	NA	CACGSGTKNEQYF	TGTGCCTGCGGATCCGGGACAAAAAACGAGCAGTACTTC
NA	TRBV4-3	TRBJ2-5	NA	CASSQDVRGETQYF	TGCGCCAGCAGCCAAGATGTAAGAGGAGAGACCCAGTACTTC
NA	TRBV7-2	TRBJ1-2	NA	CASSFGAQSGYTF	TGTGCCAGCAGCTTCGGGGCGCAGAGTGGCTACACCTTC
few	TRBV5-5	TRBJ1-5	TRBD1	CASSPTGDQPQHF	TGTGCCAGCAGCCCTACAGGGGATCAGCCCCAGCATTTT
NA	TRBV9	TRBJ2-2	TRBD2	CASSALAGGNTGELFF	TGTGCCAGCAGCGCTTTAGCGGGGGGGAACACCGGGGAGCTGTTTTTT
NA	TRBV4-1	TRBJ2-3	NA	CASSIGRDTQYF	TGCGCCAGCAGCATAGGGCGGGATACGCAGTATTTT
NA	TRBV11-2	TRBJ1-4	NA	CASSPRGGKATNEKLFF	TGTGCCAGCAGCCCCCGAGGGGGGAAGGCAACTAATGAAAAACTGTTTTTT
NA	TRBV30	TRBJ1-6	NA	CAWSVGQSPNSPLHF	TGTGCCTGGAGTGTAGGACAGTCTCCCAATTCACCCCTCCACTTT
NA	TRBV27	TRBJ1-5	TRBD1	CASSPGTGGTQPQHF	TGTGCCAGCAGCCCCGGGACAGGGGGCACTCAGCCCCAGCATTTT
few	TRBV5-6	TRBJ1-2	NA	CASSLVGSEGYGYTF	TGTGCCAGCAGCTTGGTTGGGTCAGAGGGGTATGGCTACACCTTC
NA	TRBV5-1	TRBJ2-3	NA	CASSLEPADTQYF	TGCGCCAGCAGCTTGGAGCCCGCAGATACGCAGTATTTT
NA	TRBV6-5	TRBJ2-7	TRBD1	CASSSGQRGQYF	TGTGCCAGCAGTTCGGGACAGCGCGGGCAGTACTTC
NA	TRBV7-3	TRBJ2-1	TRBD1	CASSPTGQGAIGEQFF	TGTGCCAGCAGCCCGACTGGACAGGGGGCGATTGGTGAGCAGTTCTTC
many	TRBV4-1	TRBJ2-3	NA	CASSPTGPGTDTQYF	TGCGCCAGCAGCCCCACAGGGCCCGGCACAGATACGCAGTATTTT
NA	TRBV30	TRBJ1-6	NA	CAWNDEDSPLHF	TGTGCCTGGAACGACGAAGATTCACCCCTCCACTTT
NA	TRBV5-1	TRBJ2-5	TRBD1	CASSRGQGVGETQYF	TGCGCCAGCAGCCGGGGACAGGGGGTCGGAGAGACCCAGTACTTC
NA	TRBV5-8	TRBJ2-5	NA	CASRHRDFRETQYF	TGTGCCAGCAGACATCGGGACTTCAGAGAGACCCAGTACTTC
NA	TRBV11-2	TRBJ2-3	TRBD2	CASSLGGGHTDTQYF	TGTGCCAGCAGCTTGGGCGGGGGGCACACAGATACGCAGTATTTT
NA	TRBV5-8	TRBJ1-4	NA	CASSFVQGNSGEKLFF	TGTGCCAGCAGCTTCGTACAGGGTAACTCGGGGGAAAAACTGTTTTTT
few	TRBV7-6	TRBJ1-5	NA	CASSTSWEGNQPQHF	TGTGCCAGCAGCACAAGCTGGGAGGGCAATCAGCCCCAGCATTTT
NA	TRBV18	TRBJ2-7	NA	CASSPPNRNYEQYF	TGTGCCAGCTCACCCCCCAATCGGAACTACGAGCAGTACTTC
NA	TRBV5-1	TRBJ2-1	TRBD2	CASSQGLAGGNEQFF	TGCGCCAGCAGCCAGGGACTAGCGGGAGGGAATGAGCAGTTCTTC
NA	TRBV5-4	TRBJ2-5	TRBD1	CASSPGTGVERYQETQYF	TGTGCCAGCAGCCCAGGGACAGGGGTAGAAAGGTACCAAGAGACCCAGTACTTC
NA	TRBV7-3	TRBJ2-3	NA	CASSPSGTDTQYF	TGTGCCAGCAGCCCAAGTGGCACAGATACGCAGTATTTT
NA	TRBV5-6	TRBJ2-7	NA	CASSLPTGGQYF	TGTGCCAGCAGCTTGCCGACAGGAGGCCAATACTTC
NA	TRBV5-1	TRBJ2-7	NA	CASSSLGSYEQYF	TGCGCCAGCAGCTCTCTGGGGAGCTACGAGCAGTACTTC
NA	TRBV5-1	TRBJ1-6	TRBD1	CASSAGTGGNSPLHF	TGCGCCAGCAGCGCCGGGACAGGGGGTAATTCACCCCTCCACTTT
few	TRBV4-1	TRBJ2-3	NA	CASSQYPLAESTDTQYF	TGCGCCAGCAGCCAATATCCTCTGGCGGAAAGCACAGATACGCAGTATTTT
NA	TRBV4-1	TRBJ2-7	NA	CASSQTTPGRGERYEQYF	TGCGCCAGCAGCCAAACCACTCCGGGACGGGGTGAACGCTACGAGCAGTACTTC
NA	TRBV15	TRBJ1-3	TRBD1	CATSKGQRSGNTIYF	TGTGCCACCAGCAAGGGACAGCGCTCTGGAAACACCATATATTTT
NA	TRBV7-9	TRBJ1-2	NA	CASSPPGQRGYTF	TGTGCCAGCAGCCCACCGGGACAAAGAGGCTACACCTTC
NA	TRBV19	TRBJ1-2	TRBD1	CASTGQGHNYGYTF	TGTGCCAGTACCGGACAGGGCCATAACTATGGCTACACCTTC
few	TRBV5-1	TRBJ1-4	NA	CASSAAQGTNEKLFF	TGCGCCAGCAGCGCAGCTCAGGGGACTAATGAAAAACTGTTTTTT
NA	TRBV6-5	TRBJ1-4	NA	CASSFGTLANEKLFF	TGTGCCAGCAGTTTTGGGACACTTGCTAATGAAAAACTGTTTTTT
NA	TRBV27	TRBJ2-7	NA	CASSLAGQSTYEQYF	TGTGCCAGCAGTTTAGCGGGTCAGAGTACCTACGAGCAGTACTTC
NA	TRBV6-5	TRBJ2-1	NA	CASSSSSITYNEQFF	TGTGCCAGCAGTTCCTCTAGCATTACCTACAATGAGCAGTTCTTC
NA	TRBV18	TRBJ2-7	NA	CASSSSSYEQYF	TGTGCCAGCTCATCCAGCTCCTACGAGCAGTACTTC
NA	TRBV2	TRBJ1-5	TRBD1	CASSFDRGSYQPQHF	TGTGCCAGCAGTTTTGACAGGGGTTCATATCAGCCCCAGCATTTT
NA	TRBV30	TRBJ1-2	NA	CAWSVGGLYYGYTF	TGTGCCTGGAGTGTGGGAGGGCTTTACTATGGCTACACCTTC
NA	TRBV7-9	TRBJ2-3	TRBD2	CASSAVLAAHTDTQYF	TGTGCCAGCAGCGCCGTTCTAGCGGCCCACACAGATACGCAGTATTTT
NA	TRBV5-1	TRBJ2-7	NA	CASSTDLRFSYEQYF	TGCGCCAGCAGTACTGATCTGCGGTTCTCCTACGAGCAGTACTTC
NA	TRBV28	TRBJ1-6	NA	CASRNREDSYNSPLHF	TGTGCCAGCAGGAACAGGGAAGATTCCTATAATTCACCCCTCCACTTT
few	TRBV11-2	TRBJ1-1	NA	CASSFNFGNTEAFF	TGTGCCAGCAGCTTCAATTTTGGTAACACTGAAGCTTTCTTT
NA	TRBV29-1	TRBJ1-1	NA	CSVVSGGVNTEAFF	TGCAGCGTTGTCTCGGGGGGGGTGAACACTGAAGCTTTCTTT
NA	TRBV15	TRBJ2-7	NA	CATSRDTSPVYEQYF	TGTGCCACCAGCAGAGACACCAGTCCTGTTTACGAGCAGTACTTC